The clone carrying this T cell receptor beta chain was observed a handful of times. Its antigen is undetermined. This sample was included in a study of T-cell memory formation after mild COVID-19. Study at large: Clusters of TCRs were largely donor specific. Study-level results: CD8+ contracting clones occupied EMRA, while CD4+ ones occupied mainly CM and EM. There were some responding clones in pre-infection memory, which suggested that cross-reactive memory had joined.

UMIs and sample barcodes were carried by the TCR alpha and TCR beta cDNA libraries that 5'RACE produced using constant-segment primers. TCRdb reanalysed the 5' RACE reads using MiXCR and keeps one entry per CDR3 protein. The table records tens of thousands of distinct CDR3 sequences, less than 15% of them present only once. The CDR3 runs 14 residues. The V and J ends lost 0 bases and 5 bases respectively, with 9 bases between them. Germline CDR1 is SGDLS and CDR2 is YYNGEE. The rearrangement links TRBV9 to TRBJ2-1; tentative D call: TRBD1 (5 bases). This sequence originates from a man in his late teens or twenties who had mild COVID-19 (a few samples of this study predate the infection). Cell type and time point are not known. The sequencing input was PBMCs or a T cell subset sorted from them (not recorded which). The chain's CDR3 is CASSVGGRDNEQFF. The DNA of the CDR3 is TGTGCCAGCAGCGTAGGTGGCAGGGACAATGAGCAGTTCTTC.